This T cell receptor (beta chain) comes out of a study of circulating and synovial CD4+ cells in juvenile arthritis. J lost 3 bases, V lost 6 bases, and 7 bases had no gene match. CDR1 MNHEY and CDR2 SVGAGI come from the germline V gene. The CDR3 runs 14 residues. Regarding this clone: Its antigen is unidentified.

The data were produced by immunoSEQ multiplex PCR, yet TCRdb's version contains in-frame clones alone and is incomplete. This sample carries about 32,000 clones, roughly 93% of them seen once, and the ten largest clones take 2.9%. Study outcomes and limitations: Traditional Vbeta family usage analysis missed the pathogenic-like versus bulk difference. Bulk blood CD4 samples held at least an order of magnitude more or fewer genomes than CPL. Overlap with synovium rose as more T cells were sequenced. Circulating pathogenic-like lymphocytes shared a substantially higher fraction of CDR3 sequences with synovium than bulk blood.

The sample was CD4+ T cells from blood. This chain uses TRBV6-5 with TRBJ1-2; 7 nucleotides align to TRBD1. This TCR came from a human donor with juvenile idiopathic arthritis. The CDR3 nucleotides are TGTGCCAGCAGCCCACAGGGGTTCTACTATGGCTACACCTTC. Protein product: CASSPQGFYYGYTF.